This record covers a single T cell receptor beta chain. Only a few counts were recorded for this clone. Its binding antigen is unknown. Base quality data are lacking; no much larger clone is found one base away. Reading from cysteine to phenylalanine, the CDR3 counts 17 amino acids. Kept here is only the CDR3 DNA, which spans 51 bases and is read in frame from base 1. Here V drops 4 bases and J drops 5 bases, and the junction holds 10 bases not matched to any gene. Reading the germline V gene (reference sequence) gives CDR1 SGHNT and CDR2 YYREEE. In this study, focal radiation therapy paired with CTLA-4 blockade (ipilimumab) was tested in patients who had chemo-refractory metastatic non-small-cell lung cancer. These data belong to a study of radiotherapy plus CTLA-4 blockade in lung cancer (dated by TCRdb to between 2017 and 2018). With regard to the full study: Among the enrolled patients, around 17% had an objective response, and roughly 30% reached disease control.

The library was made by the immunoSEQ multiplex PCR assay. TCRdb mirrors the immuneACCESS table, restricted to in-frame sequences. Some clones are absent from its copies; in checked studies, under half trace to an unresolved V gene, and the reason for the others is unknown. This sample holds tens of thousands of clones; around 79% were observed only once. The biggest ten clones account for 4% of the sample. Broader findings and caveats from the paper: After treatment with radiotherapy and ipilimumab, TCR clones that originated in tumors expanded in peripheral blood. Early dynamic changes in blood T cell clones, together with increased serum interferon-beta after radiation, were reported as the strongest predictors of response.

The material sequenced was peripheral blood, taken from a patient treated with radiotherapy plus ipilimumab. The rearranged segments are TRBV5-4 and TRBJ2-3; TRBD2 fits 13 bases in the junction. This receptor was identified in a human donor with non-small cell lung cancer who had a partial response to radiotherapy plus ipilimumab. Some clones in this sample may be carry-over from other donors' samples. The CDR3 amino acid sequence is: CASSIETSGGPGDTQYF. The bases are TGTGCCAGCAGCATTGAGACTAGCGGGGGGCCAGGAGATACGCAGTATTTT.